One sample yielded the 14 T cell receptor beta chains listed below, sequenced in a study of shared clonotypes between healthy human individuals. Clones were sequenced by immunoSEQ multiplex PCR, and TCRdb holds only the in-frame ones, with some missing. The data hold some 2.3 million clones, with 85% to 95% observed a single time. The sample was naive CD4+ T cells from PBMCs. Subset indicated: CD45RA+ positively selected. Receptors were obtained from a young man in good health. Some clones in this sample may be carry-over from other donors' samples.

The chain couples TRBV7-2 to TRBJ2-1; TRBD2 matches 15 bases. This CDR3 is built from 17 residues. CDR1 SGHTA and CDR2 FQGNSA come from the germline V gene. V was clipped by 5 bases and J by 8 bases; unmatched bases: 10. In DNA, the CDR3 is TGTGCCAGCAGCCCACAAAGGACTAGCGGGAGGGCCGATGAGCAGTTCTTC. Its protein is CASSPQRTSGRADEQFF.

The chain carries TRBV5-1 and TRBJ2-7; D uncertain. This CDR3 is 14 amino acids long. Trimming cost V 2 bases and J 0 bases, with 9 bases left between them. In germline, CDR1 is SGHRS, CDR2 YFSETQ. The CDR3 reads CASSFFGNSYEQYF. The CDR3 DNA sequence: TGCGCCAGCAGCTTTTTTGGGAACTCCTACGAGCAGTACTTC. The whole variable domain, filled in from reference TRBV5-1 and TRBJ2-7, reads KAGVTQTPRYLIKTRGQQVTLSCSPISGHRSVSWYQQTPGQGLQFLFEYFSETQRNKGNFPGRFSGRQFSNSRSEMNVSTLELGDSALYLCASSFFGNSYEQYFGPGTRLTVT.

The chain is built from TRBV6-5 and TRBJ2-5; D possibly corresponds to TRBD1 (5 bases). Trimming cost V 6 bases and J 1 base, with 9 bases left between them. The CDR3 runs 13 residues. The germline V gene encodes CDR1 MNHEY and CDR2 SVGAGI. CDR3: CASSDRSQETQYF. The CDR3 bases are TGTGCCAGCAGCGACAGATCCCAAGAGACCCAGTACTTC.

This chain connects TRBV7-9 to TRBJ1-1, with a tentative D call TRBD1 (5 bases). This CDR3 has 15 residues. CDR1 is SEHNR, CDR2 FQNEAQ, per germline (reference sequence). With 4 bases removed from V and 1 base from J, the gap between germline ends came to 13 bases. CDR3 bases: TGTGCCAGCAGCTCCCCCAGGGCCCAGAACACTGAAGCTTTCTTT. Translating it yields CASSSPRAQNTEAFF.

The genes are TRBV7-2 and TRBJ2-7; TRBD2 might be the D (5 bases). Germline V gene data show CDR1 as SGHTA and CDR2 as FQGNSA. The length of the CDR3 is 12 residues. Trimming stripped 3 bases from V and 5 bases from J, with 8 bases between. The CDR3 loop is CASSLLANEQYF. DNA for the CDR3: TGTGCCAGCAGCTTGTTAGCGAACGAGCAGTACTTC.

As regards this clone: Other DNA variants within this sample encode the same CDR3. CDR3 nucleotides: TGTGCCAGCAGCTTAATGCGGGAGGAGACCCAGTACTTC. Translated: CASSLMREETQYF. The V and J genes are TRBV7-3 and TRBJ2-5, with 7 bases fitting TRBD2. Trimming took 1 base from V and 5 from J; bases not matched to a gene: 1. Germline values: CDR1 SGHTA, CDR2 FQGTGA. The CDR3 length is 13 residues.

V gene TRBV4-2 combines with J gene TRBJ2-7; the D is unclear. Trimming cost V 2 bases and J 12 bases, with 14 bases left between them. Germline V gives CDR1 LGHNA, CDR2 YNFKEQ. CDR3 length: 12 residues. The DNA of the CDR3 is TGTGCCAGCAGCCAACAAGACCGACATCTGTACTTC. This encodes CASSQQDRHLYF.

The CDR3 here is CASSSGVQAGDTQYF. The CDR3 coding sequence is TGTGCCAGCAGTTCGGGTGTTCAGGCGGGAGATACGCAGTATTTT. The chain employs TRBV6-6 and TRBJ2-3; possibly TRBD2 for D (5 bases). The CDR3 extends over 15 amino acids. V lost 4 bases to trimming and J lost 5 bases, with 16 bases between them. Germline values: CDR1 MNHNY, CDR2 SVGAGI (reference sequence).

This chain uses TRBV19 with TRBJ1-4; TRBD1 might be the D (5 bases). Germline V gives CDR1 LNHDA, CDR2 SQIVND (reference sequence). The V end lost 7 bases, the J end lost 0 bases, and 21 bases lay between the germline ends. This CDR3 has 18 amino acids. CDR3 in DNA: TGTGCCAGTACCTTAACCCGGGGAATAGGGGCAACTAATGAAAAACTGTTTTTT. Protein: CASTLTRGIGATNEKLFF.

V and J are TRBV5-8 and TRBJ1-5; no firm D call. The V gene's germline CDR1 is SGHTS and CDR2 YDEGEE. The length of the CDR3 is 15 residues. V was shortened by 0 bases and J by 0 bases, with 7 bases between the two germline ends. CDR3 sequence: CASSLGQDSNQPQHF. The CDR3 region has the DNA TGTGCCAGCAGCTTGGGGCAGGATAGCAATCAGCCCCAGCATTTT.

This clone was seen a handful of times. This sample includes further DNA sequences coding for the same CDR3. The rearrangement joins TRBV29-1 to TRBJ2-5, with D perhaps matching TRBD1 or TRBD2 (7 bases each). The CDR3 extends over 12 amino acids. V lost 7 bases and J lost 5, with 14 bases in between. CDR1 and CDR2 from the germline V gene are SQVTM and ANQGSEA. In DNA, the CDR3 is TGCAGCGGCTCAGGGGGGGGTGAGACCCAGTACTTC. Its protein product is CSGSGGGETQYF. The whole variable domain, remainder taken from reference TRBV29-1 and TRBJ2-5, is SAVISQKPSRDICQRGTSLTIQCQVDSQVTMMFWYRQQPGQSLTLIATANQGSEATYESGFVIDKFPISRPNLTFSTLTVSNMSPEDSSIYLCSGSGGGETQYFGPGTRLLVL.

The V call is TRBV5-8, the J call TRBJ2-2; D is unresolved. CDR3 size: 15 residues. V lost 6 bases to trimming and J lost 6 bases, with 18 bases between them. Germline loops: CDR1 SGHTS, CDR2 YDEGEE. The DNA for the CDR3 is TGTGCCAGCACCCTAGATGCCACTCTCCCCGGGGAGCTGTTTTTT. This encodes CASTLDATLPGELFF. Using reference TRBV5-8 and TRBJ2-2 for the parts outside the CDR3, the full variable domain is EAGVTQSPTHLIKTRGQQATLRCSPISGHTSVYWYQQALGLGLQFLLWYDEGEERNRGNFPPRFSGRQFPNYSSELNVNALELEDSALYLCASTLDATLPGELFFGEGSRLTVL.

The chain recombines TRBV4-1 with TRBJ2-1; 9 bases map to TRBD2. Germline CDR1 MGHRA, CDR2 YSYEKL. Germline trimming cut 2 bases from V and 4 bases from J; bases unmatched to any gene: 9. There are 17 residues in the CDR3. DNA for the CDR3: TGCGCCAGCAGCCAATTGGGAAGCGGGAGGAGGTACAATGAGCAGTTCTTC. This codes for CASSQLGSGRRYNEQFF.

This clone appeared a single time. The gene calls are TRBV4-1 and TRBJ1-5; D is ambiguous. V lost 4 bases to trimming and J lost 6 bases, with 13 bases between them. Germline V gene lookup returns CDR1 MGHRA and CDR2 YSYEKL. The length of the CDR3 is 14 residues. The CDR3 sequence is CASSREWGAQPQHF. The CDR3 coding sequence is TGCGCCAGCAGCCGTGAGTGGGGAGCTCAGCCCCAGCATTTT.